This T cell receptor (beta chain) was documented in a study of circulating and synovial CD4+ cells in juvenile arthritis. Study outcomes and limitations: CPL versus bulk CD4 samples: T cell genome counts differed by at least an order of magnitude. These repertoires were less diverse than bulk blood CD4 repertoires. Traditional Vbeta family usage analysis missed the pathogenic-like versus bulk difference.

The CDR3 contains 14 residues. Germline CDR1 and CDR2: LNHDA and SQIVND (reference sequence). V lost 10 bases and J lost 0; bases outside the gene matches: 6. Method: immunoSEQ multiplex PCR; TCRdb's copy keeps in-frame clones and lacks some. Of 39,000 or so clones listed, roughly 94% are singletons. In the case of this clone: The antigen is not known.

This sequence joins TRBV19 and TRBJ2-1; 7 bases fit TRBD2. Material for sequencing was CD4+ T cells from blood. The TCR comes from a human donor with juvenile idiopathic arthritis. For the CDR3, the DNA is TGTGCCACTGACCCGGGGGGCTCCTACAATGAGCAGTTCTTC. Translation gives CATDPGGSYNEQFF.